This TCR beta chain appears in the sequencing data of a study of T cell responses to AZD1222 COVID-19 vaccine. Across the study: Pooled in the analysis were second doses at about 4 or about 12 weeks.

V was clipped by 3 bases and J by 2 bases; unmatched bases: 0. This CDR3 comprises 13 residues. This clone was found once. As yet, its antigen is unknown. Whole-study results and caveats: Spike-specific TCR depth and breadth grew after two AZD1222 doses. Donor demographics were predominantly white British with a female majority; clonal diversity may be underestimated. Spike was spanned by vaccine-associated CD4 TCRs, which were dominant at 160-218 and 743-854.

Assay used: immunoSEQ multiplex PCR; TCRdb lists only in-frame clones, some missing. The data contain about 120,000 clones, 70% to 90% of them singletons. The sequence derives from an adult in good health. The specimen comprised peripheral blood, sampled on day 0 of AZD1222 vaccination. The chain employs TRBV12-3 or TRBV12-4 and TRBJ2-5, with 7 bases matching TRBD1. The CDR3 DNA reads TGTGCCAGCAGTTTGGACAGGCAAGAGACCCAGTACTTC. Translating gives CASSLDRQETQYF.